The 5 T cell receptor beta chains below come from one sample, sequenced in a study of regulatory T cells in long-lasting Graves disease. TCR beta libraries were built with iRepertoire HTBI primers and Arm-PCR of CDR3 regions. MiXCR was run by TCRdb on the multiplex PCR reads, yielding one entry per CDR3 protein. This sample has about 540,000 distinct CDR3 sequences, with less than 15% found just once. Time point given: newly diagnosed GD, antithyroid drugs for less than 3 months. The TCR library was made from RNA extracted from PBMCs. These records were also assigned to another study, of T cells in Graves' hyperthyroidism and ophthalmopathy.

The sequenced sample was peripheral blood mononuclear cells (PBMCs), obtained at new diagnosis, from a patient treated with antithyroid drugs. These receptors were collected from a man aged 30 to 39 with Graves disease.

This clonotype was recorded at least ten times. J is TRBJ1-2 and V is TRBV2; D is unclear. With 4 bases removed from V and 8 bases from J, the gap between germline ends came to 5 bases. The CDR3 totals 10 residues. Germline lookup yields CDR1 SNHLY and CDR2 FYNNEI. CDR3 DNA: TGTGCCAGCAGTGGAGGAGGCTACACCTTC. Translating gives CASSGGGYTF.

This clonotype has a count of ten or more. This chain's CDR3 is CASSPPGLAGERGEQYF. In DNA, the CDR3 is TGTGCCAGCAGCCCCCCGGGACTAGCGGGAGAGAGAGGCGAGCAGTACTTC. The chain uses TRBV7-2 and TRBJ2-7; 14 positions agree with TRBD2. V trimming: 5 bases; J trimming: 6 bases; junction bases outside the gene matches: 12. The CDR3 covers 17 residues. Germline V gene data show CDR1 as SGHTA and CDR2 as FQGNSA.

This chain links TRBV28 with TRBJ2-7, with TRBD2 matching 8 bases. The germline V gene has CDR1 MDHEN and CDR2 SYDVKM. The CDR3 has 16 amino acids. The trim removed 6 bases at V and 7 bases at J, leaving 17 bases unmatched. CDR3 bases: TGTGCCAGCAGCTCCCCCACTAGCGGAGCCCACAATGAGCAGTACTTC. Translating it yields CASSSPTSGAHNEQYF. Together with reference TRBV28 and TRBJ2-7, the CDR3 gives the full variable domain: DVKVTQSSRYLVKRTGEKVFLECVQDMDHENMFWYRQDPGLGLRLIYFSYDVKMKEKGDIPEGYSVSREKKERFSLILESASTNQTSMYLCASSSPTSGAHNEQYFGPGTRLTVT.

This clonotype occurred many times. J is TRBJ2-3 and V is TRBV29-1, with D tentatively TRBD2 (5 bases). V lost 4 bases, J lost 4 bases, and 6 bases lay in between. Looked up from germline, CDR1 is SQVTM and CDR2 is ANQGSEA. CDR3 length equals 11 residues. The CDR3 DNA follows: TGCAGCGTTGTGAGGGCAGATACGCAGTATTTT. Its translation: CSVVRADTQYF.

This clonotype was recorded many times. The CDR3 loop reads CASSEQGLPGELFF. In DNA form, the CDR3 reads TGCGCCAGCAGTGAACAGGGGCTTCCCGGGGAGCTGTTTTTT. V gene TRBV10-1 combines with J gene TRBJ2-2, with 7 nucleotides matching TRBD1. The V segment lost 3 bases and the J segment 6 bases; nucleotides outside the gene matches: 4. Germline-derived CDR1 and CDR2 are WNHNN and SYGVQD (reference sequence). The CDR3 is 14 amino acids.